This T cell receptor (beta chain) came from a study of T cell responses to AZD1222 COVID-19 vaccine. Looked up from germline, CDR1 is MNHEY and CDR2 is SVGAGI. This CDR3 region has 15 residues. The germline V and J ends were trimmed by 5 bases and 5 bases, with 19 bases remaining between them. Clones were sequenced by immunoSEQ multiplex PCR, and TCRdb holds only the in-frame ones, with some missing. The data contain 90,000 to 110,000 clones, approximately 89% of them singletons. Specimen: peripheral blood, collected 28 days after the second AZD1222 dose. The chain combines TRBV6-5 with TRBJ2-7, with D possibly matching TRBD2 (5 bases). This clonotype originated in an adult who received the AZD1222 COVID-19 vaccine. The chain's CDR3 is CASSRDRQSVHEQYF. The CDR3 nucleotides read TGTGCCAGCAGTCGGGATCGGCAGTCAGTCCACGAGCAGTACTTC.